What follows describes a single TCR beta chain. Its specificity is unknown. Mismatch with germline at one junction end may stem from a read error. The germline CDR1 and CDR2 sequences are MNHEY and SVGAGI. CDR3 length: 14 amino acids. The template was RNA from unsorted bulk tissue. Distant lung tissue was collected more than 3 cm away from the tumor edge. Chemotherapy-naive patients with new lung cancer underwent thoracic surgery in China, August–late 2014. This sample is drawn from a study of tumor and adjacent non-tumor tissue in lung cancer. Turning to the study itself: Histology: about twelve adenocarcinoma, a couple of squamous cell carcinoma, 1 small cell lung cancer.

Study outcomes and limitations: Normal lung showed higher cumulative top 100 clone frequency than tumor. Compared with tumor, normal lung showed significantly lower TCR diversity.

A modified ARM-PCR protocol with three rounds of nested PCR amplified TCRbeta. Each CDR3 protein gets one entry after TCRdb re-called the multiplex PCR reads with MiXCR. The table records some 99,000 distinct CDR3 sequences, under 65% of them present only once. The chain uses TRBV6-5 and TRBJ2-5; the match to TRBD2 covers 7 bases. Specimen: distant non-tumor lung tissue. The clonotype comes from a man in his sixties with non-small cell lung cancer. CDR3 in DNA: TGTACCGGCAGTTACCTAGCGGAACAAGATACCCAGTACTTC. Protein: CTGSYLAEQDTQYF.